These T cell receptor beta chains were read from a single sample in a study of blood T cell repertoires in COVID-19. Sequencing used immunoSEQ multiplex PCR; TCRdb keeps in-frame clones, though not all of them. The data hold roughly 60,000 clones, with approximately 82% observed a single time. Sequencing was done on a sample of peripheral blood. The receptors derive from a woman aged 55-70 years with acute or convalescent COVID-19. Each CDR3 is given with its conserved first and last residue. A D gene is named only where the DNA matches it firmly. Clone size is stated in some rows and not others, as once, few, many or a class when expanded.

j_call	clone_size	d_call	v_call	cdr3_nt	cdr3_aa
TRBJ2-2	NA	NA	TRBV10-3	TGTGCCTCGGGACATTCGAACACCGGGGAGCTGTTTTTT	CASGHSNTGELFF
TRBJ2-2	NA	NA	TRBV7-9	TGTGCCAGCAGCGGACTCACGAACACCGGGGAGCTGTTTTTT	CASSGLTNTGELFF
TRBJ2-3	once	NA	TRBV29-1	TGCAGCGTTCAACCGAGCGGCTCCCTTACAGATACGCAGTATTTT	CSVQPSGSLTDTQYF
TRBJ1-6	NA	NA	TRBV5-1	TGCGCCAGCAGCCAGACGGGTAATTCACCCCTCCACTTT	CASSQTGNSPLHF
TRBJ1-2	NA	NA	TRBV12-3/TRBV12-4	TGTGCCAGCAGTTTCGGGGGGGGCTACACCTTC	CASSFGGGYTF
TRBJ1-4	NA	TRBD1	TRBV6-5	TGTGCCAGCAGTTTGCCGGGACAGGAAAAACTGTTTTTT	CASSLPGQEKLFF
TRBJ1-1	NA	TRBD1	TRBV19	TGTGCCAGTAGTATTAGAGGCACGGAGGGGGCGGACACTGAAGCTTTCTTT	CASSIRGTEGADTEAFF
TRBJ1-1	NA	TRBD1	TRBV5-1	TGCGCCAGCAGCCCGGGAACAGGGGAGCCTGAAGCTTTCTTT	CASSPGTGEPEAFF
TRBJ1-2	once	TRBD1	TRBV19	TGTGCCAGTAGTATAAGGCAGGGGGATGGCTACACCTTC	CASSIRQGDGYTF
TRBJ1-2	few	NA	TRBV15	TGTGCCACCAGCACCACGCGGACTAACTATGGCTACACCTTC	CATSTTRTNYGYTF
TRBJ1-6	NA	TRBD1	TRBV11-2	TGTGCCAGCGAGGGGACAGGGGCCTCACCCCTCCACTTT	CASEGTGASPLHF
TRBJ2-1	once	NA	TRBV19	TGTGCCAGTAGTGAGGGTCAGTACAATGAGCAGTTCTTC	CASSEGQYNEQFF
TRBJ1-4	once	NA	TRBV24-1	TGTGCCACCAGTGATCGTATGGAGGGGGAAAAACTGTTTTTT	CATSDRMEGEKLFF
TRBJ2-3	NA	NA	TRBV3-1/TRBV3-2	TGTGCCAGCAGCCAAGTCCGGACAGCAGATACGCAGTATTTT	CASSQVRTADTQYF
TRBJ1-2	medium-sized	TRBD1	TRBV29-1	TGCAGCGTTGATGGTTTAGGGACAGATGGCTACACCTTC	CSVDGLGTDGYTF
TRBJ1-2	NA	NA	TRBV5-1	TGCGCCAGCAGCTTGGAGTTGGGCCGCTACACCTTC	CASSLELGRYTF
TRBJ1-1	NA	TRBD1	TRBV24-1	TGTGCCACCAGTGATTGGGACAGCCCTGAAGCTTTCTTT	CATSDWDSPEAFF
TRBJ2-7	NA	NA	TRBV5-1	TGCGCCAGCACCCCGGGAGGGACAGGGATCTACGAGCAGTACTTC	CASTPGGTGIYEQYF
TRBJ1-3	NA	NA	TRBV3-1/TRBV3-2	TGTGCCAGCAGCCAAGAAGTAACAGGCGTAGGGTCTGGAAACACCATATATTTT	CASSQEVTGVGSGNTIYF
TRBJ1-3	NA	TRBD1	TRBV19	TGTGCCAGTAGCGACTCGGGACAGGGAGGCGACACCATATATTTT	CASSDSGQGGDTIYF
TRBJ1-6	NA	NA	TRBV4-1	TGCGCCAGCAGGCAAGAGGGGGGTGGACGGCATAATTCACCCCTCCACTTT	CASRQEGGGRHNSPLHF
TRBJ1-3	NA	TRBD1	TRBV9	TGTGCCAGCAGCCCACCCCCGGGACAGGGCTCTGGAAACACCATATATTTT	CASSPPPGQGSGNTIYF
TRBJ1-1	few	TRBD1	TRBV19	TGTGCCAGTAGTCTGGACAGGGCCACTGAAGCTTTCTTT	CASSLDRATEAFF
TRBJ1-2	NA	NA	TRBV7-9	TGTGCCAGCAGGGGACTGGAGTCCTATGGCTACACCTTC	CASRGLESYGYTF
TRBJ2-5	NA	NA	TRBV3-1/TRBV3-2	TGTGCCAGCAGCGTCCGACCTCAGGGTAAAGAGACCCAGTACTTC	CASSVRPQGKETQYF
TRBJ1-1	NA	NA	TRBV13	TGTGCCAGCAGCTTATCTCGCGGGGCAAACACTGAAGCTTTCTTT	CASSLSRGANTEAFF
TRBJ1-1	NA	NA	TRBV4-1	TGCGCCAGCAGCCAGGTGATGAGGGTTGGCGGCACTGAAGCTTTCTTT	CASSQVMRVGGTEAFF
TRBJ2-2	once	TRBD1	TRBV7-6	TGTGCCAGCAGCTTAGCCTCGGACAGGGGTTTCGGGGAGCTGTTTTTT	CASSLASDRGFGELFF
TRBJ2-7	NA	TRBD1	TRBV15	TGTGCCACCCAGGACAGGGGAAACGAGCAGTACTTC	CATQDRGNEQYF
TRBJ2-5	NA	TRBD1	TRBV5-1	TGCGCCAGCAGCTTGGGGGACAGTCGGGAGACCCAGTACTTC	CASSLGDSRETQYF
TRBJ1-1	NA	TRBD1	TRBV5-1	TGCGCCAGCAGCTTACTTACAGGGGGGAACACTGAAGCTTTCTTT	CASSLLTGGNTEAFF
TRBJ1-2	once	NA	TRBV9	TGTGCCAGCAGTTCATATGGCTACACCTTC	CASSSYGYTF
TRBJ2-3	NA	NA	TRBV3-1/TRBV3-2	TGTGCCAGCAGCCAAGGCCCGACTAGCACAGATACGCAGTATTTT	CASSQGPTSTDTQYF
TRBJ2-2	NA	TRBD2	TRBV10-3	TGTGCCGTCTCCCCGGCTAGCGGGGGGGAAAACACCGGGGAGCTGTTTTTT	CAVSPASGGENTGELFF
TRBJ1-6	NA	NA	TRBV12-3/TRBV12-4	TGTGCCAGCAGACTATCCAGTTCACCCCTCCACTTT	CASRLSSSPLHF
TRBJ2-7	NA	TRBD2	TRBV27	TGTGCCAGCAGTTTAGCCGCTAGCGGGGGAGCATACGAGCAGTACTTC	CASSLAASGGAYEQYF
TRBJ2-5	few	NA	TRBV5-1	TGCGCCAGCAGCTTGAGTCGGGGGGCGGGGACAGAGACCCAGTACTTC	CASSLSRGAGTETQYF
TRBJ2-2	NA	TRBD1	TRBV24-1	TGTGCCACCAGTGACCCGACAGGGTGGGCCGGGGAGCTGTTTTTT	CATSDPTGWAGELFF
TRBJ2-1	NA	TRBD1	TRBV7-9	TGTGCCAGCAGCACCGGACAGGGGGCCTTCAATGAGCAGTTCTTC	CASSTGQGAFNEQFF
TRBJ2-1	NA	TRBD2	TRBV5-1	TGCGCCAGCAGCCGTGCGGGGGGAGACTACAATGAGCAGTTCTTC	CASSRAGGDYNEQFF
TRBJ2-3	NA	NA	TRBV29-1	TGCAGCGTAAGAACAGGGATGTTGAACACAGATACGCAGTATTTT	CSVRTGMLNTDTQYF
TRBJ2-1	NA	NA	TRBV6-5	TGTGCCAGCAGCTTCAGAGGGAATGGCGGTAATGAGCAGTTCTTC	CASSFRGNGGNEQFF
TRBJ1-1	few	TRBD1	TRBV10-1	TGCGCCAGCCGACAGGGACTGAACACTGAAGCTTTCTTT	CASRQGLNTEAFF
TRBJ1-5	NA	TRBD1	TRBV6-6	TGTGCCAGCAGGACAGGGGGCGCGGGGAATCAGCCCCAGCATTTT	CASRTGGAGNQPQHF
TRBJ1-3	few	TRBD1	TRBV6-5	TGTGCCAGCAGTTCCGGGACAGAGCCCGGAAACACCATATATTTT	CASSSGTEPGNTIYF
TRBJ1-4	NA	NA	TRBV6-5	TGTGCCAGCACCCCGGTGGGAGCAACTAATGAAAAACTGTTTTTT	CASTPVGATNEKLFF
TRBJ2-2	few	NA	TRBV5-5	TGTGCCAGCAGCTTAAGGCGGGACTTGTACACCGGGGAGCTGTTTTTT	CASSLRRDLYTGELFF
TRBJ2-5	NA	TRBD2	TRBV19	TGTGCCAGTAGTGACCAACTAGCGGGAGCCGAGGAGACCCAGTACTTC	CASSDQLAGAEETQYF
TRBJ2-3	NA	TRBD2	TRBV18	TGTGCCAGCTCACCCAATTCCGGGGGGGCCGGGGATACGCAGTATTTT	CASSPNSGGAGDTQYF
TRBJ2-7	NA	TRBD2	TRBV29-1	TGCAGCGTTGTAGCGGGGGATTCTTACGAGCAGTACTTC	CSVVAGDSYEQYF
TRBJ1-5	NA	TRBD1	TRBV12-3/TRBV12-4	TGTGCCAGTGGGACAGTAGTAAATCAGCCCCAGCATTTT	CASGTVVNQPQHF
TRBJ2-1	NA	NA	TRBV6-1	TGTGCCAGCAGAGAAGTCTCAGGGCGGCTAGAGCAGTTCTTC	CASREVSGRLEQFF
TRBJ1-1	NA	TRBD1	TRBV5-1	TGCGCCAGCAGCTTGACCGGGACAGGGGATGGGACTGAAGCTTTCTTT	CASSLTGTGDGTEAFF